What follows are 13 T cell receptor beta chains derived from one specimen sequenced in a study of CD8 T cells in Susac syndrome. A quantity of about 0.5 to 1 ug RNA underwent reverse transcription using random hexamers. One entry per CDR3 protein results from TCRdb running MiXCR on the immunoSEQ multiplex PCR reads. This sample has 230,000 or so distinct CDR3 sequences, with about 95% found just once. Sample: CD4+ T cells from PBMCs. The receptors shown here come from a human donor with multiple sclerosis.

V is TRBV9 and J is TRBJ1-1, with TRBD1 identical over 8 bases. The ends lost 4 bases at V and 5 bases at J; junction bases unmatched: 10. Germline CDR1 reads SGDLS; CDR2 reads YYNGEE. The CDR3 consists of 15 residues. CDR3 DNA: TGTGCCAGCAGCAGGACAGGGAGTGGGTGGACTGAAGCTTTCTTT. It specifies CASSRTGSGWTEAFF.

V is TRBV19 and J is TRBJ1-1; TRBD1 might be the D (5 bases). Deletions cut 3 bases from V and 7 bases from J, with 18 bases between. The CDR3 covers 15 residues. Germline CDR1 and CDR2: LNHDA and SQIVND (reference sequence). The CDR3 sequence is CASSIHAGRINEAFF. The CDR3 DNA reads TGTGCCAGTAGTATTCACGCAGGGAGAATAAATGAAGCTTTCTTT.

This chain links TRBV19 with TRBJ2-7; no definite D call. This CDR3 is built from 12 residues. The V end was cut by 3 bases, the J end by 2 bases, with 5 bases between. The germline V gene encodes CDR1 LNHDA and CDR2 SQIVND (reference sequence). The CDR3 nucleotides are TGTGCCAGTAGTATGGGTCCCTACGAGCAGTACTTC. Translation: CASSMGPYEQYF. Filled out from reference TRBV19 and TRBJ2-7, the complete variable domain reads DGGITQSPKYLFRKEGQNVTLSCEQNLNHDAMYWYRQDPGQGLRLIYYSQIVNDFQKGDIAEGYSVSREKKESFPLTVTSAQKNPTAFYLCASSMGPYEQYFGPGTRLTVT.

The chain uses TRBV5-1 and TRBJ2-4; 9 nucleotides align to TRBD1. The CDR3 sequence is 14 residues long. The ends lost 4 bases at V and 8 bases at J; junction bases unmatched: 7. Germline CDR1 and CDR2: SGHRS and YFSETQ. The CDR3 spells CASSLQGAEYIQYF. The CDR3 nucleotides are TGCGCCAGCAGCCTACAGGGGGCGGAATACATTCAGTACTTC.

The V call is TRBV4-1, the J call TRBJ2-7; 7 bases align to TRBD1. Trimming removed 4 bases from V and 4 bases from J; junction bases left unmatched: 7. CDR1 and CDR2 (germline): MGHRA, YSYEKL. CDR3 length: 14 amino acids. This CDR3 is CASSRSEGAYEQYF. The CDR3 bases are TGCGCCAGCAGCCGGTCAGAGGGGGCTTACGAGCAGTACTTC.

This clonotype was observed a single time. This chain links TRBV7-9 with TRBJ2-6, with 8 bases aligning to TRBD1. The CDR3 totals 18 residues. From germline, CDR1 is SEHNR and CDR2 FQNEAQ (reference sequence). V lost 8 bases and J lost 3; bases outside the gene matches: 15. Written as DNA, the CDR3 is TGTGCCAGCCGCCCTAAACCAGGGGGCGCGAATGGGGCCAACGTCCTGACTTTC. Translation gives CASRPKPGGANGANVLTF.

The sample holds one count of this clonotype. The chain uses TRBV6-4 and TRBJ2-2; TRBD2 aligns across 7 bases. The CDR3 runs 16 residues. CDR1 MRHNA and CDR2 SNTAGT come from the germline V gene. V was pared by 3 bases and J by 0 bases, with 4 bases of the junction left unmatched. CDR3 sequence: CASSEWGLSNTGELFF. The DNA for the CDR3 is TGTGCCAGCAGTGAATGGGGACTATCGAACACCGGGGAGCTGTTTTTT.

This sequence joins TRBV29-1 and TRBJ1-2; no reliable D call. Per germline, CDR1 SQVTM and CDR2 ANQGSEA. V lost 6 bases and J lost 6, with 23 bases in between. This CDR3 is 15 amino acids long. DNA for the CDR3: TGCAGCGTATCCGCTTTTTGGCCCAAGGCCAATGGCTACACCTTC. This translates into CSVSAFWPKANGYTF.

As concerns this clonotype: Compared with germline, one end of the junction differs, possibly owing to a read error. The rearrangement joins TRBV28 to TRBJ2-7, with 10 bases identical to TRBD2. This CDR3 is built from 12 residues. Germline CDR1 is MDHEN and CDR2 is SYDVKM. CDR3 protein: CASSNLAGVSNF. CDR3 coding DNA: TGTGCCAGCAGTAATCTAGCGGGAGTATCGAACTTC.

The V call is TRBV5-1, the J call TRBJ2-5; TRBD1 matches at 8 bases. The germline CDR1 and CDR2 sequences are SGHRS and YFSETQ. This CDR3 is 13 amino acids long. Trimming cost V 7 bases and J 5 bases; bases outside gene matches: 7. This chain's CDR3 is CASGVTGVETQYF. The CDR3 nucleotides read TGCGCCAGCGGCGTGACAGGGGTGGAGACCCAGTACTTC.

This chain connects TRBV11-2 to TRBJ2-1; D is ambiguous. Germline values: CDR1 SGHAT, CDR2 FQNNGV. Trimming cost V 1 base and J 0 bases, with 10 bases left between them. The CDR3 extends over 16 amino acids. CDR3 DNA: TGTGCCAGCAGCTTAGTTAAGCCCAGCTCCTACAATGAGCAGTTCTTC. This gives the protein CASSLVKPSSYNEQFF.

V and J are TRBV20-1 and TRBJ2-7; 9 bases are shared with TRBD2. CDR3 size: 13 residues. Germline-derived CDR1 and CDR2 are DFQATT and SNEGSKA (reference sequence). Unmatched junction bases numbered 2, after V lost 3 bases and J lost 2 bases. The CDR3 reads CSARTSGTYEQYF. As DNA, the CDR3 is TGCAGTGCTAGGACTAGCGGTACCTACGAGCAGTACTTC.

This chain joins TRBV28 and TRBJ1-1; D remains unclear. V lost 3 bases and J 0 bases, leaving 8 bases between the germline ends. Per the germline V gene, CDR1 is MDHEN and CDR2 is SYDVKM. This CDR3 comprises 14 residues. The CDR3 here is CASSLVALNTEAFF. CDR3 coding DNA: TGTGCCAGCAGTTTGGTTGCCCTGAACACTGAAGCTTTCTTT.